The clone carrying this T cell receptor (beta chain) showed up just a few times. What it binds is not known. The sample belongs to a study of T cells in Graves' hyperthyroidism and ophthalmopathy. Germline CDR1 SGHDN, CDR2 FVKESK. Trimming took off 4 bases at V and 7 bases at J, with 11 bases between the two ends. The CDR3 has 14 residues. TCR beta CDR3 regions were amplified from RNA. The TCR CDR3 first-round RT-PCR relied on the HTBI primer set. TCRdb ran MiXCR on the multiplex PCR reads and lists one entry per CDR3 protein. This table has 480,000 or so distinct CDR3 sequences, 35% to 50% appearing once. Study results and caveats: Peripheral blood also featured most of the thyroid clonotypes expanded above 0.001.

The rearrangement links TRBV14 to TRBJ1-6; D perhaps matches TRBD1 (5 bases). This TCR derives from an adult woman with Graves' disease, either hyperthyroidism or ophthalmopathy (not recorded which). Sequencing used peripheral blood or thyroid tissue (not recorded which). The CDR3 nucleotides are TGTGCCAGCAGCCGCCTCGGGGCCAATTCACCCCTCCACTTT. It is translated as CASSRLGANSPLHF.